This T cell receptor beta chain was retrieved from a study of T-cell reconstitution after alpha-beta-depleted transplantation in children. Preparing the TCRbeta library involved the use of unique molecular identifiers. TCRdb redid the calling of the PCR reads with MiXCR, one entry per CDR3 protein. The profile shows approximately 590,000 distinct CDR3 sequences, more than 9% of them singletons. Germline lookup yields CDR1 MDHEN and CDR2 SYDVKM. The V and J ends lost 6 bases and 1 base respectively, with 9 bases between them. The CDR3 spans 13 residues. In its sample, this clonotype was seen once. Because it lacks the conserved phenylalanine or tryptophan at the end, this CDR3 is likely a read error.

This clonotype was sampled from a human donor who donated a stem cell graft to a child with acute myeloid leukemia. J is TRBJ1-1 and V is TRBV28, with a tentative D call TRBD1 (5 bases). Source: PBMCs from the stem cell graft donor, taken from the stem cell graft. Here the CDR3 DNA reads TGTGCCAGCAGCACAACAGGGAACACTGAAGCTTTCTAT. Translation gives CASSTTGNTEAFY.